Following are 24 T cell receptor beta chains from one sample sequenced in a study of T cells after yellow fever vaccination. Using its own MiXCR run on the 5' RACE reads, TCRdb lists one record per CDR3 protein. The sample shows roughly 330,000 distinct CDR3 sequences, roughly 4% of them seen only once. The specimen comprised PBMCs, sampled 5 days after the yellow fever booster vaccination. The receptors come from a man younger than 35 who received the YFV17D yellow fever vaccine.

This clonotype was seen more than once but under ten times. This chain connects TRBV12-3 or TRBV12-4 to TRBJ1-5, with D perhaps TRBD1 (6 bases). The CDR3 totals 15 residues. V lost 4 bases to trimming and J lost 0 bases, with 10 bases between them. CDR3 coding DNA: TGTGCCAGCAGTTCGGACAGATATAGCAATCAGCCCCAGCATTTT. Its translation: CASSSDRYSNQPQHF.

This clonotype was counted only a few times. The CDR3 is CASSRDSYQPQHF. DNA of the CDR3: TGTGCCAGCTCACGTGACAGTTATCAGCCCCAGCATTTT. The chain uses TRBV18 and TRBJ1-5; a weak D match, TRBD1 (5 bases). The CDR3 contains 13 residues. From germline, CDR1 is KGHSH and CDR2 LQKENI. Trimming shortened V by 4 bases and J by 5 bases, and 9 bases separated the two germline ends.

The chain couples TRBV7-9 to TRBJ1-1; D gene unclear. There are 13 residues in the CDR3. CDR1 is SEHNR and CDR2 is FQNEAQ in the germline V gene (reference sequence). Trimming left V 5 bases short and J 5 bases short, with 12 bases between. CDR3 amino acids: CASSLTLGTEAFF. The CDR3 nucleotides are TGTGCCAGCAGCCTCACCCTTGGGACTGAAGCTTTCTTT.

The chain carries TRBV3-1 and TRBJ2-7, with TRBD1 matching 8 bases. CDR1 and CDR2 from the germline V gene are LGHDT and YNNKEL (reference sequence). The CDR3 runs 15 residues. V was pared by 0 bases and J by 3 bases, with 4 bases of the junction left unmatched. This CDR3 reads CASSQDSRGHYEQYF. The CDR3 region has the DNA TGTGCCAGCAGCCAAGATAGCAGGGGGCACTACGAGCAGTACTTC.

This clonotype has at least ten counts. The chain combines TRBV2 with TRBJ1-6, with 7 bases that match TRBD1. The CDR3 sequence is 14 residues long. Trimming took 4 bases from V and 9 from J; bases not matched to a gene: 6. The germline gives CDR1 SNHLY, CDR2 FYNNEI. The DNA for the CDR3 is TGTGCCAGCAGTGGACAGGGCGTTAGTTCACCCCTCCACTTT. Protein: CASSGQGVSSPLHF.

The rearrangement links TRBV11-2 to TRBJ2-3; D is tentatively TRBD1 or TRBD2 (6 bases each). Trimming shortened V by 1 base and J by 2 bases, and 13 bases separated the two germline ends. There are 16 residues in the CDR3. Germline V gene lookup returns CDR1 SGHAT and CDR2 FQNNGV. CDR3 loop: CASSLGGGPITDTQYF. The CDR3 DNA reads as TGTGCCAGCAGCTTAGGAGGGGGGCCCATCACAGATACGCAGTATTTT.

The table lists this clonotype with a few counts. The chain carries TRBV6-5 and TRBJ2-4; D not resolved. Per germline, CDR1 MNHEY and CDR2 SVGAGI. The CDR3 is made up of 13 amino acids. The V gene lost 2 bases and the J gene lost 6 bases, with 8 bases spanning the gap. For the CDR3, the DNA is TGTGCCAGCAGTTACGACATATCAAACATTCAGTACTTC. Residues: CASSYDISNIQYF.

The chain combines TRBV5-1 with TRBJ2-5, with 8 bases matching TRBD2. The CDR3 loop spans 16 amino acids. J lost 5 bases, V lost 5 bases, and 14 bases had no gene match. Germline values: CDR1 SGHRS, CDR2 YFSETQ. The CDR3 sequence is CASRSGASGLQETQYF. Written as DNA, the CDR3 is TGCGCCAGCAGGTCCGGAGCTAGCGGGCTTCAGGAGACCCAGTACTTC.

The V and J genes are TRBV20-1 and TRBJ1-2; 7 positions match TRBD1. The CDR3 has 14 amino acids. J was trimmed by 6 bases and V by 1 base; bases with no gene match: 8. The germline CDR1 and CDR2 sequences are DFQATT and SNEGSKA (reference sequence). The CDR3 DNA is TGCAGTGCTAGAGGGTCCTGGGACAGACATGGCTACACCTTC. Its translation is CSARGSWDRHGYTF.

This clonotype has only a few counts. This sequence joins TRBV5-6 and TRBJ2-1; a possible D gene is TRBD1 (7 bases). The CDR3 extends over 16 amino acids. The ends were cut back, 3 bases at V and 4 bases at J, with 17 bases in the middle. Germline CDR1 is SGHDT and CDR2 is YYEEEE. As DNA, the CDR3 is TGTGCCAGCAGCTCACTTCAGGGGGAGGCTTACAATGAGCAGTTCTTC. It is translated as CASSSLQGEAYNEQFF.

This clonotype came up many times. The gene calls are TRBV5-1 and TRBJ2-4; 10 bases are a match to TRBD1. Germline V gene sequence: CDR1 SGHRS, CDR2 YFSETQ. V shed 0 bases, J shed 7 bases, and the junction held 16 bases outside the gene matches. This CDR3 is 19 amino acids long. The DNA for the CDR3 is TGCGCCAGCAGCTTGGCCCCGCCGGGACAGGGGATCATCTGGAACATTCAGTACTTC. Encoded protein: CASSLAPPGQGIIWNIQYF.

The CDR3 spells CSARDAKVSRVGNQPQHF. CDR3 DNA: TGCAGTGCTAGAGATGCGAAGGTTAGCCGGGTGGGCAATCAGCCCCAGCATTTT. The V call is TRBV20-1, the J call TRBJ1-5; no clear D gene. The V gene's germline CDR1 is DFQATT and CDR2 SNEGSKA (reference sequence). Trimming took 0 bases from V and 2 from J, leaving 20 bases between them. This CDR3 is 18 amino acids long.

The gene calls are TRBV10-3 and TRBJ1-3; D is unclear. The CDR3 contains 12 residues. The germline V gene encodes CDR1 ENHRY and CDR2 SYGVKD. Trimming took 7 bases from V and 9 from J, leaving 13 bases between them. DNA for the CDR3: TGTGCCATCATCGGTGCCCAAGGCACCATATATTTT. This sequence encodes CAIIGAQGTIYF.

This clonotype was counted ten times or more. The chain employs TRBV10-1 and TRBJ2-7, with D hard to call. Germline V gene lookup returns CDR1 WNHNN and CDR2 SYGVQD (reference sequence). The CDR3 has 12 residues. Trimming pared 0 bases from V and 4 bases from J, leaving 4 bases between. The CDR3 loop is CASSESGYEQYF. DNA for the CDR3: TGCGCCAGCAGTGAGTCGGGGTACGAGCAGTACTTC.

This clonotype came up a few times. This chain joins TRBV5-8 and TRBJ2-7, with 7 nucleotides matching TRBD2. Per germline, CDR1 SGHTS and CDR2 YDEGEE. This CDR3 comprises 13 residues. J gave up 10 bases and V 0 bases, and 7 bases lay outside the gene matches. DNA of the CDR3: TGTGCCAGCAGCTTGGGACGCCTAGCGGTTCAGTACTTC. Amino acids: CASSLGRLAVQYF.

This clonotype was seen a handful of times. For the CDR3, the DNA is TGCAGTGCTGCGACCTACAACCTAGCCAAAAACATTCAGTACTTC. The encoded protein is CSAATYNLAKNIQYF. The chain couples TRBV20-1 to TRBJ2-4; no clear D. The germline V and J ends were trimmed by 5 bases and 0 bases, with 14 bases remaining between them. CDR3 length: 15 amino acids. The germline CDR1 and CDR2 sequences are DFQATT and SNEGSKA (reference sequence).

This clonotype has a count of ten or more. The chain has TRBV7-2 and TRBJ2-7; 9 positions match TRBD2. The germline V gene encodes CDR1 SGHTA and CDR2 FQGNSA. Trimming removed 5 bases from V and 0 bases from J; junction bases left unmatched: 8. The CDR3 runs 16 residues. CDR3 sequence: CASSPTTSGSSYEQYF. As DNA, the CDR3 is TGTGCCAGCAGCCCGACGACTAGCGGAAGCTCCTACGAGCAGTACTTC.

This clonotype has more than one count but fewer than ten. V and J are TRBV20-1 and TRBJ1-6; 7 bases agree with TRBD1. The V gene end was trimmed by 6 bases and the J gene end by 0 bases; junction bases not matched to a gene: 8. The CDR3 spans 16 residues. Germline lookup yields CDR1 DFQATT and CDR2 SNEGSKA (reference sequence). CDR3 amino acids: CSARDSSSSYNSPLHF. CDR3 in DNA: TGCAGTGCGCGGGACAGCTCGAGCTCCTATAATTCACCCCTCCACTTT.

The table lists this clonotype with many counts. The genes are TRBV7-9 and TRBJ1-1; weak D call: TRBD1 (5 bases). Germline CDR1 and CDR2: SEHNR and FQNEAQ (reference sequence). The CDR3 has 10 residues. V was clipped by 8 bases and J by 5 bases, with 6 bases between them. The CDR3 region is CASGGTEAFF. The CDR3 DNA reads TGTGCCAGCGGGGGAACTGAAGCTTTCTTT.

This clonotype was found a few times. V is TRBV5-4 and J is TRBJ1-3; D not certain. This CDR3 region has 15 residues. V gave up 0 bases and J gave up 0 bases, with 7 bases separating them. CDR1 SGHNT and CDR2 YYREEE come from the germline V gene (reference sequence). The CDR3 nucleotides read TGTGCCAGCAGCTTGGGTCAGAGCTCTGGAAACACCATATATTTT. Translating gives CASSLGQSSGNTIYF.

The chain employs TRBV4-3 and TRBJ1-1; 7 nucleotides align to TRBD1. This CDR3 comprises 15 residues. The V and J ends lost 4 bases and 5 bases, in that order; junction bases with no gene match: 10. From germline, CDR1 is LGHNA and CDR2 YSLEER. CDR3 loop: CASSLVGRGSTEAFF. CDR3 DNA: TGCGCCAGCAGCCTCGTGGGCAGGGGGAGTACTGAAGCTTTCTTT.

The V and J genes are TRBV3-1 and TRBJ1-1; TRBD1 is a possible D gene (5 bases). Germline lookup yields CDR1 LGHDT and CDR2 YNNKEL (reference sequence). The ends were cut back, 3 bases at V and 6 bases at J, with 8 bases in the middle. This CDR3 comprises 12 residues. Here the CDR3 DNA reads TGTGCCAGCAGCCATCAGGGCTCTGAAGCTTTCTTT. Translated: CASSHQGSEAFF.

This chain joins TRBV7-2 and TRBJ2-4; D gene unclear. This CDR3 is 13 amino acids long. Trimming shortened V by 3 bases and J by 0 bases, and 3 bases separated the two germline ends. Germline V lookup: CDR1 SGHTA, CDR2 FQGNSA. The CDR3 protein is CASSFLAKNIQYF. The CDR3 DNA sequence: TGTGCCAGCAGCTTTTTAGCCAAAAACATTCAGTACTTC.

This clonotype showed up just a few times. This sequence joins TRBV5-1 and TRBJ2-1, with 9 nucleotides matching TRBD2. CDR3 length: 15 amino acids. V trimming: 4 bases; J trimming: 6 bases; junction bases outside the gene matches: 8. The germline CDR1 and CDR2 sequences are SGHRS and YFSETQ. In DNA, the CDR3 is TGCGCCAGCAGCCCGGCGGGGGGGCCCCGCAATGAGCAGTTCTTC. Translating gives CASSPAGGPRNEQFF.